One sample yielded the 25 T cell receptor beta chains listed below, sequenced in a study of T cell responses to AZD1222 COVID-19 vaccine. Generated by immunoSEQ multiplex PCR, the TCRdb table keeps only in-frame clones and is missing some. This repertoire shows 65,000 to 95,000 clones, around 92% found once; its top ten account for roughly 7%. Specimen: peripheral blood, collected on day 0 of MenACWY control vaccination. These receptors were collected from an adult in good health.

The chain couples TRBV6-5 to TRBJ2-3; TRBD2 is a possible D gene (5 bases). This CDR3 contains 14 residues. V dropped 10 bases and J dropped 0 bases, with 14 bases sitting between them. CDR1 is MNHEY, CDR2 SVGAGI, per germline. The CDR3 region is CAIGLATSTDTQYF. The CDR3 DNA sequence: TGTGCCATTGGACTTGCTACTAGCACAGATACGCAGTATTTT.

J is TRBJ1-1 and V is TRBV11-2; D remains ambiguous. The V end lost 2 bases, the J end lost 8 bases, and 6 bases lay between the germline ends. Germline CDR1 is SGHAT and CDR2 is FQNNGV. The CDR3 has 11 amino acids. The CDR3, as DNA: TGTGCCAGCAGCTTATACGGGGAAGCTTTCTTT. It translates to CASSLYGEAFF.

The rearrangement links TRBV7-3 to TRBJ2-3, with 12 bases matching TRBD2. Germline lookup yields CDR1 SGHTA and CDR2 FQGTGA. This CDR3 comprises 16 residues. V lost 5 bases, J lost 10 bases, and 13 bases stayed unmatched. The CDR3 sequence is CASSRGATSGGGSQYF. The DNA for the CDR3 is TGTGCCAGCAGCCGAGGGGCGACTAGCGGGGGTGGTTCGCAGTATTTT.

This chain uses TRBV15 with TRBJ2-2; D remains ambiguous. Germline V CDR1 and CDR2: LNHNV, YYDKDF (reference sequence). With 5 bases removed from V and 0 bases from J, the gap between germline ends came to 13 bases. The CDR3 is 16 amino acids. The CDR3 loop reads CATSSQVPANTGELFF. The CDR3 DNA follows: TGTGCCACCAGCTCGCAGGTTCCCGCGAACACCGGGGAGCTGTTTTTT.

This clone has only one observation. This chain links TRBV24-1 with TRBJ2-5; D is perhaps TRBD2 (7 bases). CDR1 and CDR2 from the germline V gene are KGHDR and SFDVKD. Trimming cost V 4 bases and J 2 bases, with 16 bases left between them. The CDR3 is 16 amino acids. The CDR3 DNA is TGTGCCACCAGTGAACCTGCAGGGAGGGGGCAAGAGACCCAGTACTTC. It yields the protein CATSEPAGRGQETQYF.

The J gene is TRBJ1-6, the V gene TRBV7-2, with 8 bases aligning to TRBD1. The CDR3 extends over 18 amino acids. Germline CDR1 SGHTA, CDR2 FQGNSA. The ends lost 1 base at V and 0 bases at J; junction bases unmatched: 5. This CDR3 is CASSLGTGLSSYNSPLHF. In nucleotides, the CDR3 is TGTGCCAGCAGCTTAGGGACAGGGCTTAGCTCCTATAATTCACCCCTCCACTTT.

This clone was seen more than once but under ten times. This chain connects TRBV5-1 to TRBJ2-2; D is uncertain. The CDR3 runs 15 residues. Trimming removed 0 bases at V and 4 bases at J, with 10 bases between. Germline V gene lookup returns CDR1 SGHRS and CDR2 YFSETQ. This CDR3 reads CASSLDGVVTGELFF. In nucleotides, the CDR3 is TGCGCCAGCAGCTTGGATGGGGTCGTCACCGGGGAGCTGTTTTTT.

The chain joins TRBV14 to TRBJ2-3; D may match TRBD1 or TRBD2 (5 bases each). Germline V CDR1 and CDR2: SGHDN, FVKESK. Trimming left V 4 bases short and J 9 bases short, with 17 bases between. There are 14 residues in the CDR3. The CDR3, as DNA: TGTGCCAGCAGCCCCGGACTGCCAGGGCGGACGCAGTATTTT. This encodes CASSPGLPGRTQYF.

The V gene is TRBV28, the J gene TRBJ1-2, with D unclear. CDR3 size: 11 residues. Trimming removed 5 bases at V and 7 bases at J, with 8 bases between. Germline V lookup: CDR1 MDHEN, CDR2 SYDVKM. DNA for the CDR3: TGTGCCAGCAGTCCGCTGGGTGGCTACACCTTC. Protein sequence: CASSPLGGYTF.

The chain is built from TRBV6-6 and TRBJ2-1, with D perhaps TRBD2 (5 bases). The CDR3 has 17 amino acids. The V end was cut by 5 bases, the J end by 2 bases, with 19 bases between. Germline CDR1 is MNHNY and CDR2 is SVGAGI (reference sequence). CDR3 sequence: CASSQSSGVVAYNEQFF. The CDR3 DNA reads as TGTGCCAGCAGTCAGTCGTCCGGGGTGGTCGCCTACAATGAGCAGTTCTTC.

The chain combines TRBV9 with TRBJ2-1; D is ambiguous. Germline-derived CDR1 and CDR2 are SGDLS and YYNGEE. Trimming took 0 bases from V and 0 from J, leaving 7 bases between them. This CDR3 spans 15 amino acids. The CDR3 spells CASSVGVTSYNEQFF. The DNA of the CDR3 is TGTGCCAGCAGCGTAGGAGTAACCTCCTACAATGAGCAGTTCTTC. The complete variable domain, with remaining parts taken from reference TRBV9 and TRBJ2-1, reads DSGVTQTPKHLITATGQRVTLRCSPRSGDLSVYWYQQSLDQGLQFLIQYYNGEERAKGNILERFSAQQFPDLHSELNLSSLELGDSALYFCASSVGVTSYNEQFFGPGTRLTVL.

This chain joins TRBV7-2 and TRBJ2-1; 10 bases line up with TRBD2. Germline lookup yields CDR1 SGHTA and CDR2 FQGNSA. The length of the CDR3 is 15 residues. The trim removed 5 bases at V and 8 bases at J, leaving 9 bases unmatched. CDR3 nucleotide sequence: TGTGCCAGCAGCACAAGCGGGAGGGAGTTCGATGAGCAGTTCTTC. Translation gives CASSTSGREFDEQFF.

The rearrangement joins TRBV5-1 to TRBJ2-3, with D perhaps matching TRBD2 (6 bases). The V end was cut by 0 bases, the J end by 4 bases, with 12 bases between. The CDR3 totals 15 residues. Germline V CDR1 and CDR2: SGHRS, YFSETQ. Here the CDR3 reads CASSLVSGEADTQYF. CDR3 nucleotides: TGCGCCAGCAGCTTGGTTTCGGGAGAGGCAGATACGCAGTATTTT.

V is TRBV19 and J is TRBJ1-5, with D tentatively TRBD1 (5 bases). Germline V gives CDR1 LNHDA, CDR2 SQIVND (reference sequence). Trimming pared 5 bases from V and 3 bases from J, leaving 11 bases between. The CDR3 is 14 residues long. The CDR3 reads CASSETASNQPQHF. The CDR3 DNA follows: TGTGCCAGTAGTGAGACAGCTTCCAATCAGCCCCAGCATTTT.

The J gene is TRBJ1-2, the V gene TRBV7-2, with 11 bases lining up with TRBD1. CDR1 SGHTA and CDR2 FQGNSA come from the germline V gene. With 1 base clipped from V and 8 bases from J, the junction kept 6 bases outside the gene matches. The CDR3 contains 15 residues. CDR3 DNA sequence: TGTGCCAGCAGCTTAGGCGGACAGGGGGCGTTGGGCTACACCTTC. This gives the protein CASSLGGQGALGYTF.

CDR3: CASSQDRGTDTQYF. Written as DNA, the CDR3 is TGTGCCAGCAGCCAAGATCGGGGCACAGATACGCAGTATTTT. V and J are TRBV14 and TRBJ2-3; D uncertain. CDR3 length: 14 residues. V lost 0 bases to trimming and J lost 1 base, with 5 bases between them. In germline, CDR1 is SGHDN, CDR2 FVKESK.

J is TRBJ1-6 and V is TRBV25-1; D call uncertain. This CDR3 is 12 amino acids long. The V end was cut by 3 bases, the J end by 3 bases, with 0 bases between. Germline V gene sequence: CDR1 MGHDK, CDR2 SYGVNS. CDR3 in DNA: TGTGCCAGCAGTGACTATAATTCACCCCTCCACTTT. This encodes CASSDYNSPLHF.

The chain recombines TRBV11-3 with TRBJ1-6; 7 bases match TRBD1. Germline loops: CDR1 SGHNT, CDR2 YENEEA. J was trimmed by 9 bases and V by 2 bases; bases with no gene match: 4. The CDR3 sequence is 14 residues long. CDR3 residues: CASSLQGGSSPLHF. CDR3 DNA: TGTGCCAGCAGCTTACAGGGGGGGAGTTCACCCCTCCACTTT.

This sequence joins TRBV10-3 and TRBJ2-7, with D tentatively TRBD1 (6 bases). CDR3 size: 16 residues. Per the germline V gene, CDR1 is ENHRY and CDR2 is SYGVKD. Trimming cost V 6 bases and J 4 bases, with 22 bases left between them. The CDR3 sequence: CAISGGVGQGQYEQYF. CDR3 bases: TGTGCCATCAGCGGTGGAGTAGGTCAGGGACAATACGAGCAGTACTTC.

The chain couples TRBV15 to TRBJ1-2; 7 nucleotides agree with TRBD1. In germline, CDR1 is LNHNV, CDR2 YYDKDF (reference sequence). The trim removed 4 bases at V and 8 bases at J, leaving 10 bases unmatched. This CDR3 comprises 14 residues. Here the CDR3 reads CATSTWDSRGGYTF. For the CDR3, the DNA is TGTGCCACCAGCACCTGGGACAGCCGCGGCGGCTACACCTTC.

This rearrangement joins TRBV6-5 to TRBJ2-3, with D uncertain. The length of the CDR3 is 14 residues. With 0 bases removed from V and 2 bases from J, the gap between germline ends came to 6 bases. Germline CDR1 MNHEY, CDR2 SVGAGI. The CDR3 nucleotides are TGTGCCAGCAGTTACTCAGATCCCACAGATACGCAGTATTTT. Protein sequence: CASSYSDPTDTQYF.

This clone was counted once. The rearrangement joins TRBV7-6 to TRBJ2-2; 7 bases map to TRBD1. CDR1 and CDR2 (germline): SGHVS, FNYEAQ. With V trimmed by 1 base and J by 1 base, 3 bases remained unmatched. The CDR3 is 16 residues long. The CDR3 DNA sequence: TGTGCCAGCAGCTTAGTGCAGGGGGAGAACACCGGGGAGCTGTTTTTT. Translated, it gives CASSLVQGENTGELFF.

The genes are TRBV11-2 and TRBJ2-1; 7 bases match TRBD2. V was pared by 5 bases and J by 4 bases, with 8 bases of the junction left unmatched. The CDR3 loop spans 15 amino acids. Germline assignment: CDR1 SGHAT and CDR2 FQNNGV. CDR3 in DNA: TGTGCCAGCAGCGCAAATAAGGGAGGGTACAATGAGCAGTTCTTC. It specifies CASSANKGGYNEQFF.

To note about this clone: The sample holds other DNA sequences that translate to the same CDR3. J is TRBJ1-5 and V is TRBV28; D ambiguous. The length of the CDR3 is 11 residues. Germline V CDR1 and CDR2: MDHEN, SYDVKM. Trimming took 2 bases from V and 7 from J, leaving 3 bases between them. The CDR3 coding sequence is TGTGCCAGCAGTTTAAACCAGCCCCAGCATTTT. The encoded protein is CASSLNQPQHF.

This clone was counted once. The chain uses TRBV5-4 and TRBJ1-3, with D possibly TRBD1 on 6 matching bases. This CDR3 region has 15 residues. V was shortened by 4 bases and J by 3 bases, with 14 bases between the two germline ends. Germline CDR1 and CDR2: SGHNT and YYREEE (reference sequence). The CDR3 DNA follows: TGTGCCAGCAGCAAACAGGGTATGGATGGAAACACCATATATTTT. Encoded protein: CASSKQGMDGNTIYF.